This T cell receptor (beta chain) was identified in a study of blood T cells in healthy people across ages (dated by TCRdb to between 2014 and 2017). Some background on the complete study: In model experiments, template switching captured roughly one uniquely barcoded TCR beta cDNA molecule for every two T cells. Using deep sequencing normalized with unique cDNA molecular identifiers, the study measured how TCR beta repertoire diversity changes with age. The study analyzed two additional independent replicas of 1 million unique cDNA reads from the same blood draw for two donors, one aged 18 to 29 and one aged 80 or older. The donors were divided into four age groups: young (average roughly 17 years), middle-aged (almost 40), aged (under 70) and long-lived (roughly 86). The full study reports these points: The percentage of naive T cells measured by flow cytometry correlated strongly with observed TCR beta diversity. Compared with the aged group, more naive CD4+ T cells, fewer expanded clones and increased TCR diversity were shown by the long-lived group, suggesting age selection. Bulk unsorted PBMC profiling prevented conclusive comparison of naive and antigen-experienced compartments. As age increased, observed TCR beta diversity per million T cells dropped in a roughly linear way, and a significant reduction was already evident by age 40. Estimates of total diversity from one million sequenced T cells were regarded as lower bounds and underestimates. The CMV infection status of donors was not known, potentially confounding age-related changes in expanded clonotypes.

The germline V gene specifies SQVTM as CDR1 and ANQGSEA as CDR2. The CDR3 spans 12 residues, from the cysteine through the phenylalanine. Only CDR3 DNA remains: 36 bases, in frame from the first base. Receptor amplification or capture employed 5' RACE. Instrument used: Illumina HiSeq 2500. A second PCR of roughly 6 to 12 cycles was performed with a sample-barcoded 5' primer and a J-beta primer mix. A template-switch 5' adaptor carrying 12 random nucleotides introduced a unique molecular identifier onto each TCR beta cDNA molecule. At least 3 million CDR3-containing paired-end reads were obtained from each sample. All of the RNA was converted into first-strand cDNA using the Mint cDNA synthesis kit, with a TRBC-specific oligonucleotide serving as the primer. All cDNA was treated with uracil-DNA glycosylase and then went through a first 18-cycle PCR with the universal primers M1SS and BC2_uni_R. The study's processing was this. For normalization, 1 million high-quality reads were randomly selected from each sample, with every read carrying a distinct molecular identifier. Instead of being binned into consensus sequences, reads that shared molecular identifiers were thrown out. MiTCR, with a Q25 quality threshold and the strictest error-elimination algorithm, was used for CDR3 identification, clonotype clustering and error correction. A nonparametric unseen species model with Euler transformation was used to estimate lower-bound total TCR beta diversity. TCRdb passed the public sequencing reads through fastp at Q25 and MiXCR, retaining productive beta sequences. Rows with a matching CDR3 protein are joined into one entry that keeps the most common DNA and genes. The authors' filters were not applied to this entry. The sample yields 1 million or so distinct CDR3 sequences; less than 25% were counted once. About 0.72% of the sample is in the top ten clones.

This clonotype was detected a few times. Its antigen remains undetermined. Per-nucleotide qualities are absent, and no much larger clonotype sits a single base away. Systemically healthy Caucasian individuals from Russia, approximately 39 in total and aged 6 to 90 years, were included as donors. Ten milliliters of peripheral blood were collected from each donor into EDTA-treated Vacutainer tubes. Ficoll-Paque density-gradient centrifugation was used to isolate PBMCs, with at least 6.5 million per sample. Total RNA was extracted from PBMCs with Trizol reagent, with at least 5.5 micrograms obtained per sample. The percentages of naive CD45RAhigh/CD27high T cells were determined by flow cytometry on a PBMC aliquot from every donor. A further study also used this sample, focusing on T cells of mothers and their children. The second paper states: Nine systemically healthy Caucasian individuals, comprising three mothers and their six children, were included as donors. cDNA synthesis used all of the extracted RNA, with 1.5 ug of RNA in each 15 ul reaction. In the second PCR, the M1S primer added sample barcodes and 2-4 random nucleotides. More than 9 million TCR beta CDR3 reads were obtained from each mother, and 2.5 million to 3 million reads were obtained from each child. Thymic selection shapes the output of TCR recombination in a similar way in related and unrelated pairs, and inherited differences have a minor effect. Related mother-child pairs always showed normalized repertoire overlap that was slightly higher than in unrelated mother-child pairs, though the difference was never significant. With a sensitivity of 90 to 100 clones per million clonotypes, no persistent microchimeric T cell clones were detected. The study used deep NGS to compare TCR beta repertoires of mothers and children, seeking features distinguishing related mother-child pairs from unrelated individuals. The mean age was roughly 44 +/- 4 years for the mothers and around 11 +/- 4 years for the children. After adapter ligation was performed with NEBNext reagents, the libraries were sequenced on an Illumina HiSeq 2000 with 100+100 nt paired-end reads. To prevent cross-contamination, the mother and child libraries were prepared one month apart and sequenced in separate runs. For each donor, somewhere between roughly 450,000 and 2,100,000 distinct TCR beta clonotypes were identified. Naive TCR beta clonotypes were estimated from low-frequency clonotypes matched to each donor's FACS-determined naive share, without sorting.

Sequencing input: blood. The chain is encoded by TRBV29-1 joined to TRBJ2-5; a weak D assignment points to TRBD2 (6 bases agree). The J call is in doubt because the DNA end fits TRBJ2-1 better. The sequence derives from a girl aged 2-15 years in good health. The bases are TGCAGCGTTACCGGGGGAGTGGATGAGCAGTTCTTC. It encodes CSVTGGVDEQFF.